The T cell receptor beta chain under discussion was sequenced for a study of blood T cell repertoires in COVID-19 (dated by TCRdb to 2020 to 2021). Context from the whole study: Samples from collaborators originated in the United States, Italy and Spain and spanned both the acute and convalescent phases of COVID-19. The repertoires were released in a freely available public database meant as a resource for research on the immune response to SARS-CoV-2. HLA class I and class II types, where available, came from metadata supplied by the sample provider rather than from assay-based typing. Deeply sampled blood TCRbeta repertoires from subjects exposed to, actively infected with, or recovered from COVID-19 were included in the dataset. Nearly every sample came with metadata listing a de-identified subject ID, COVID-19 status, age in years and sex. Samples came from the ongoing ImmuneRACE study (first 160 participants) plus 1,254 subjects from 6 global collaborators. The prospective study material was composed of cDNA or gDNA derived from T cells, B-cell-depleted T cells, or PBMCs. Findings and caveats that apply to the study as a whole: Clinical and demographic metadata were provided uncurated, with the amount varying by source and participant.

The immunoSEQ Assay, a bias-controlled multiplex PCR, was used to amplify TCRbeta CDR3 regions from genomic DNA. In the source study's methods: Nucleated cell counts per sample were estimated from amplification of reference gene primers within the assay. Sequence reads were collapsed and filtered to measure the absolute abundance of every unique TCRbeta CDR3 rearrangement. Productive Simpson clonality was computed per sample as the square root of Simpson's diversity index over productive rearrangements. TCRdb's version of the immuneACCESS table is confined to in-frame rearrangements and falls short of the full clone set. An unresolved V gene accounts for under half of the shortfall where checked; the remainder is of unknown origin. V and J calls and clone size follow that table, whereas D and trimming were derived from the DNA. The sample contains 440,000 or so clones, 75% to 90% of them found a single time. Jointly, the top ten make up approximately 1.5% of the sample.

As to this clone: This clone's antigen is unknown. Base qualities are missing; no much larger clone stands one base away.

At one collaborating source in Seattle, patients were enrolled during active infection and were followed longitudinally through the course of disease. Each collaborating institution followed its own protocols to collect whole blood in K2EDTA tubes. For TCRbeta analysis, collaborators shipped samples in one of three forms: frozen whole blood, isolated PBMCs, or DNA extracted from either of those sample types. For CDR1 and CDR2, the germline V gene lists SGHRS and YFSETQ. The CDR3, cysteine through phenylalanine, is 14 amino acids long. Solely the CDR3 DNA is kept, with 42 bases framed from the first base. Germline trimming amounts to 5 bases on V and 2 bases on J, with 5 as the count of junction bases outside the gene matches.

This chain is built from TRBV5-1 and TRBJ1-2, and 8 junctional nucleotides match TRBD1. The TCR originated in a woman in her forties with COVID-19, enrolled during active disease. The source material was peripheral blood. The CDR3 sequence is CASRSQGANYGYTF. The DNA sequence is TGCGCCAGCAGATCTCAGGGGGCCAACTATGGCTACACCTTC.